This T cell receptor beta chain originates from a study of T cell responses to AZD1222 COVID-19 vaccine. The table came from immunoSEQ multiplex PCR; TCRdb's copy has only in-frame clones and leaves some out. The sample consists of 150,000 to 200,000 clones, about 94% of them appearing once. This CDR3 spans 15 amino acids. Losses at the gene ends were 6 bases for V and 3 bases for J; bases not matched to a gene: 10. Germline assignment: CDR1 MNHEY and CDR2 SVGAGI. Regarding the study as a whole: Every sample of the repertoires postdated the peak T cell response. Close to half of all spike-specific TCRs reportedly target regions of the variants that are unmutated. Clonal diversity may have been underestimated in mostly white British donors. With two AZD1222 doses given, Spike-specific TCR breadth and depth both rose.

This clone was recorded only once. Its antigen is not known. V is TRBV6-5 and J is TRBJ2-7; TRBD2 matches at 8 bases. The TCR comes from an adult in good health. Specimen: peripheral blood, collected on day 0 of AZD1222 vaccination. The CDR3 loop is CASRQTRTSHYEQYF. The CDR3 region has the DNA TGTGCCAGCAGACAAACCAGGACTAGCCACTACGAGCAGTACTTC.